This T cell receptor beta chain was sequenced in a study of shared clonotypes between healthy human individuals (dated by TCRdb to 2019 to 2021). Turning to the overall study: The cohort included three men and a couple of women between 18 and 49 years of age. To estimate repertoire size and how much clonotype sharing occurs between individuals, the study deeply sequenced the blood TCR repertoires of several healthy adults. Different laboratories and diverse techniques were used to prepare libraries and sequence TCR repertoires, to increase sequencing depth and limit assay-specific biases. Each donor's leukapheresis produced roughly between about 0.85 and 10 billion PBMCs.

From a lookup of the germline V gene, CDR1 and CDR2 are MDHEN and SYDVKM. The CDR3 runs 17 residues from the cysteine to the phenylalanine. Kept here is only the CDR3 DNA, which spans 51 bases and is read in frame from base 1. V and J are trimmed by 3 bases and 0 bases, and the gene matches miss 7 bases of the junction. A word on this clone: Its antigen remains unidentified. Base qualities were left out, and no much larger clone turns up one base away.

Findings and caveats that apply to the study as a whole: Because the study included a small number of donors, the genetic and exposure-history diversity represented was limited. Only blood was sampled, and tissue TCR repertoires likely differ from those in blood. Pairwise subsampling indicated that sequencing depth was expected to affect the degree of clonotype sharing among donors.

The donors were healthy, HIV-negative adults with no recently reported acute infections or vaccinations. Every donor was a Caucasian adult residing in Nashville, Tennessee, USA. For unsorted samples, 75 million to 90 million PBMCs were counted and genomic DNA was extracted with the QIAamp DNA Blood Mini kit. After blood collection by leukapheresis, PBMCs were isolated using Ficoll-Histopaque density gradient centrifugation and then cryopreserved in the vapor phase of liquid nitrogen. TCR CDR3 regions were amplified from genomic DNA by multiplex PCR using the deep immunoSEQ assay. Extracted genomic DNA from each cell subset was distributed evenly across all wells of several immunoSEQ 96-well plates, and each plate was treated as a replicate. For unsorted PBMC, roughly 270 ng genomic DNA, equal to 30,000 or so T cell genomes, was loaded into each replicate PCR. Ten immunoSEQ deep assay plates were used to sequence the unsorted PBMC genomic DNA. Purified libraries were quantified with a Qubit 3.0 fluorometer, sized on a Bioanalyzer 2100, and re-quantified with the KAPA Library Quantification kit. Every immunoSEQ 96-well plate was sequenced on a dedicated single-read 150-cycle Illumina NextSeq 550 flow cell. Per the authors' processing: Because the immunoSEQ output included only junctional sequences and no quality scores, the filtering could not be the same as the filtering used for full-length reads. Sequences were annotated with PyIR, a Python wrapper for IgBLAST v1.9, using IMGT germline references to assign V/J genes and CDR3. Reads with weak V/J assignments (E-value above 1e-6), missing CDR3, stop codons, out-of-frame junctions, or ambiguous translated residues were removed. V3J clonotypes were defined by identical inferred V gene, J gene, and CDR3 amino acid sequence. The percentage overlap between two repertoires was calculated by dividing the number of shared unique clonotypes by the size of the smaller repertoire. Richness of each repertoire was evaluated using RTK rarefaction, the Chao1 estimator, and Recon v2.1 estimates of unobserved clonotypes. TCRdb obtained this table from immuneACCESS and retained in-frame rearrangements with V and J assigned. These tables miss some clones; where compared with another copy, unresolved V genes account for less than half of the shortfall, and the remainder is unexplained. The V and J calls and clone size were taken over from that table, and D and trimming were inferred from the DNA. In this sample the table shows approximately 510,000 clones, 70% to 80% of which occur a single time. The ten largest clones capture roughly 13% of the sample.

The clonotype was recovered from a woman between 40 and 50 years old in good health. Some clones in this sample may be carry-over from other donors' samples. The V and J segments used are TRBV28 and TRBJ2-4; 8 central bases correspond to TRBD1. Sequencing was carried out using PBMCs. The CDR3 loop reads CASSFPTGGLAKNIQYF. Here is the DNA: TGTGCCAGCAGTTTTCCCACAGGGGGACTAGCCAAAAACATTCAGTACTTC.